Given below is one T cell receptor beta chain in context. This clone was seen a single time. There is no known antigen for this receptor. Within one base of it there is no much larger clone, and no base qualities were kept. The CDR3 contains 17 residues, cysteine and phenylalanine counted. The read is trimmed to its CDR3 DNA, 51 bases read in frame from base 1. CDR1 and CDR2, looked up from the germline V gene, are MGHRA and YSYEKL. V ends up 4 bases short and J 8 bases short, with an unmatched junction base count of 8. Receptor libraries were prepared by the immunoSEQ multiplex PCR assay. For the multiplex PCR, a mixture combining 60 forward primers for TCR Vbeta segments and 13 reverse primers for TCR Jbeta segments was used. The CDR3 region of rearranged TCR beta genes was amplified from genomic DNA by a multiplex PCR assay. Amplified TCR beta libraries were sequenced as 87-base-pair reads on the Illumina HiSeq System. In the paper's pipeline: In a later analysis, tens of millions of unique TCR beta chains were counted across the 650 to 750 repertoires, and roughly 11 million of these chains were shared by at least two donors. To remove PCR and sequencing errors, raw reads were error-corrected and collapsed into unique sequences using a nearest-neighbor algorithm that merged closely related sequences. To assign V, D and J gene segments, CDR3 sequences were aligned to IMGT reference sequences. For a sequence to be retained, a match of at least six nucleotides to both a V gene segment and a J gene segment was required. Rearrangements were called productive when the CDR3 lacked stop codons and stayed in frame with V and J; all others were non-productive. Following IMGT convention, CDR3 was defined as the stretch from the second conserved V-encoded cysteine to the conserved J-encoded phenylalanine. Sequences without an unambiguous match to a single V gene segment were excluded from the earlier analysis of over 500 of the donors. In an earlier analysis of 500 to 750 of the donors, V segments were called functional above 56.7% productive rearrangements and were called segregating when the between-donor standard deviation exceeded 5%. To diagnose cytomegalovirus status from the catalog of TCR beta chain sequences, a statistical classification framework was built. In a later analysis, TCR nucleotide sequences were compared against IMGT/GENE-DB human TR gene sequences so that V and J genes could be assigned. Using the TCRdist pipeline, a later analysis assigned CDR3 sequences along with most-parsimonious VDJ recombination scenarios. In a later analysis, each TCR beta chain was defined by its CDR3 amino acid sequence together with its V-gene family, and reads without a unique V-gene family were excluded. To address suspected cross-contamination and a sequencing artifact, a later analysis removed 450 to 700 highly shared, low-generation-probability nucleotide sequences. In a later analysis, a clonal expansion index was calculated for each public chain from normalized within-repertoire ranks of inferred template counts. In a later analysis, generation probabilities were computed using a VDJ recombination model fitted to out-of-frame rearrangements, and the results were checked against IGoR. A later analysis scored TCR-TCR, TCR-HLA and TCR-CMV co-occurrence with hypergeometric tests, applying a repertoire-size bias correction to TCR pairs. False discovery rates were estimated in a later analysis by permuting HLA or CMV assignments 20 times. In a later analysis, co-occurring TCRs were grouped with DBSCAN, and TCRdist sequence similarity was added when clustering was performed within HLA-allele-positive subsets. Repertoires with fewer than 30,000 or more than 120,000 public chains, plus five repertoires with anomalous nucleotide sharing, were excluded from co-occurrence clustering. Not all clones reach the TCRdb copy of this immuneACCESS table, which keeps in-frame sequences only. Checked studies attribute under half of the gap to unresolved V genes and leave the rest unexplained. V and J calls and clone size are given by that table; D and trimming were obtained from the DNA. For this sample the table gives roughly 150,000 clones, of which roughly 77% were detected only once. Approximately 2.1% of the sample goes to the ten largest clones.

In total, roughly 710 healthy bone marrow donors made up the cohort. At the time of sampling, every cohort member was nominally healthy, though immune exposures that went unrecorded were likely present. The donor was CMV seropositive and belonged to the group of 250 to 350 seropositive cohort members. Each donor provided a peripheral blood sample, and peripheral blood mononuclear cells were used for TCR beta sequencing. The Qiagen DNeasy Blood Extraction Kit was used to extract genomic DNA from the blood cell samples. This entry belongs to a study of cytomegalovirus exposure and HLA in healthy donors listed by TCRdb under 2017. For the wider study: In an earlier analysis of around 540 of the donors, about 260 Gb of sequence data and just under 120 million unique TCR beta sequences from roughly 190 million T cells were reported. Along with the approximately 650-subject first cohort, a separate validation cohort of some 130 different subjects was used. To decide whether each TCR beta V gene segment behaved as functional or pseudogenic, an earlier analysis of approximately 590 of the donors relied on high-throughput TCR beta sequencing. The study was designed to test whether signatures of past pathogen exposure could be identified by cataloging public T cell receptors. All discovery cohort repertoires had been generated using a single sequencing platform. Donor age, sex, ethnicity and CMV serostatus were collected together with the repertoire data. The study combined high-throughput TCR immunosequencing, statistical association of individual TCRs with disease status, and machine learning to predict cytomegalovirus infection status. Roughly 5 DR-DQ haplotypes were handled as single units for association and clustering, since linkage in the cohort was strong. A later analysis re-examined previously published TCR beta repertoires from 600 to 700 donors and added high-resolution HLA genotyping to investigate patterns of TCR occurrence. The number of donors typed differed by locus, with 629-630 for A, B, C, DRB1 and DQB1, roughly 520 for DQA1, about 610 for DPA1, and around 430 for DPB1. A later genetic analysis used genome-wide SNP genotypes for 398 of the 666 donors, treating that subset as a discovery cohort. Of the approximately 400 genotyped donors, roughly 80% were placed in the genetic ancestry cluster associated with self-reported Caucasian donors. Rather than drawing on any new phenotypic data, the later analysis identified candidate immune exposures from TCR beta sequences and the way those sequences occurred across donors. Class I and class II HLA loci were covered by the typing at four-digit resolution. About 300 gigabases of sequencing data and tens of millions of unique TCR sequences were included in an early release covering about 700 HLA-typed donors. The T cell repertoires of 550 to 850 subjects were profiled by immunosequencing and related to cytomegalovirus serostatus. Among 350 to 400 genotyped donors of the cohort, an average of approximately 230,000 unique TCR beta nucleotide sequences were sequenced per donor, roughly 20% of them non-productive. Results and caveats for the whole study, not just this receptor: An association between a missense DCLRE1C variant and V-gene and J-gene trimming of TCR beta chains was found in a later genetic analysis and replicated in an independent cohort. Immune exposure information for the cohort was limited to CMV serostatus. In a later genetic analysis, fewer N-insertions in productive TCRs were reported among donors in an Asian-associated ancestry cluster than the roughly 640-donor mean. Because the 87-base-pair reads could not distinguish some IMGT-functional V segments, including TRBV6-2 and TRBV6-3, those segments were excluded. In an earlier analysis of 587 of the donors, most TCR beta V segments appeared in productive rearrangements about 87% or about 30% of the time, broadly matching IMGT annotations. In the study, some 180 TCR beta chains were listed as associated with cytomegalovirus. A group of highly shared sequence variants was considered likely to be a technical artifact of the sequencing pipeline. In a later analysis, HLA-associated TCR beta chains were found to be more clonally expanded and to have lower generation probabilities than equally common non-associated chains. Most TCR sequences were observed very rarely across donors, whereas some public TCRs were present in many individuals. According to the authors, the approach could potentially be generalized to other disease states and immunological phenotypes. In a later analysis, TCR association rates were found to vary across HLA loci, with the most associated TCRs seen for DRB1 alleles and the fewest for HLA-C alleles. Only TCR beta chains were sequenced in this cohort, and the absence of alpha or paired-chain data limited detectable features. Assigning TCR associations to individual alleles was difficult when HLA alleles, especially DR and DQ, strongly co-occurred. A further reported finding was that TCR beta sequences accurately predicted the HLA-A and HLA-B alleles for most subjects in the first cohort. About 15 rarely observed V segments, including chromosome 9 orphons, were excluded from the earlier analysis of approximately 500 of the donors because counts were too low. In both the original and validation cohorts, the classifier was reported to diagnose cytomegalovirus status with high specificity and sensitivity. A later analysis found that most CMV-associated TCR beta chains appeared HLA-restricted, with HLA associations seemingly driven largely by CMV exposure. A later analysis associated around 16,000 TCR beta sequences with specific HLA alleles at a false discovery rate of 0.05. Because some donors lacked HLA typing at each locus, the association tests relied only on the typed subset. In vitro tests confirmed that a few of the cytomegalovirus-associated TCR beta chains recognize cytomegalovirus antigens. In a later analysis, several top co-occurrence clusters were reported to appear linked to parvovirus B19, influenza, CMV and Epstein-Barr virus. Linkage disequilibrium might explain the correlated functional status among segregating V segments, but an unknown experimental factor could not be excluded. Roughly uniform sequencing depth across donors was assumed in presence/absence analyses, although this assumption may not hold.

The sequence joins TRBV4-1 to TRBJ2-1, with 16 middle bases fitting TRBD2. The receptor was isolated from a man between 45 and 60 years old in good health and CMV-seropositive. The sequencing sample was made of PBMCs. The CDR3 reads as follows: CASSLRGLAGGTDEQFF. Read as DNA, the sequence is TGCGCCAGCAGCCTCCGGGGACTAGCGGGGGGGACCGATGAGCAGTTCTTC.